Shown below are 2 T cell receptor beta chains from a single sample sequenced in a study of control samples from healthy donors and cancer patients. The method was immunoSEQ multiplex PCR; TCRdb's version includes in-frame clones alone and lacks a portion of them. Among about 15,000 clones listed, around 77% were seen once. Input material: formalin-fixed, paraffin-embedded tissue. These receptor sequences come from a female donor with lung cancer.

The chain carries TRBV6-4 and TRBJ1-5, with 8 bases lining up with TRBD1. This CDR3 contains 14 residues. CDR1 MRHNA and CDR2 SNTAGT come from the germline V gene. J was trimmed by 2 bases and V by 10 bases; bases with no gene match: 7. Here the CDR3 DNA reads TGTGCCACGCAATTGGACAGGGGCAATCAGCCCCAGCATTTT. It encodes CATQLDRGNQPQHF.

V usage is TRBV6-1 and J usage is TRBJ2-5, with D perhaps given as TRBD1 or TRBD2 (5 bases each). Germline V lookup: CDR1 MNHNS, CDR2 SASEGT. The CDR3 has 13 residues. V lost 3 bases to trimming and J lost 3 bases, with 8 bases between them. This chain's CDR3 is CASSEGREETQYF. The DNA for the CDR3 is TGTGCCAGCAGTGAGGGGCGGGAAGAGACCCAGTACTTC.